This T cell receptor (beta chain) was identified during a study of cytomegalovirus exposure and HLA in healthy donors (dated by TCRdb to 2016 to 2017). Turning to the overall study: In an earlier analysis of some 610 of the donors, less than 350 Gb of sequence data and 90 million to 120 million unique TCR beta sequences from about 179 million T cells were reported. An early release that covered several hundred HLA-typed donors contained 300 to 350 gigabases of sequencing data and roughly 84 million unique TCR sequences. Of the 300 to 450 genotyped donors, less than 90% were placed in the genetic ancestry cluster associated with self-reported Caucasian donors. The study aimed to test whether cataloging public T cell receptors could reveal signatures of past pathogen exposure. The study used immunosequencing to profile the T cell repertoires of 670 or so subjects and linked those repertoires to cytomegalovirus serostatus. Besides the first cohort of approximately 710 subjects, a separate validation cohort made up of 120 or so different subjects was used. To predict cytomegalovirus infection status, the study combined high-throughput TCR immunosequencing, statistical association of individual TCRs with disease status, and machine learning. In a later analysis, previously published TCR beta repertoires from more than 500 donors were re-analyzed and high-resolution HLA genotyping was added so that TCR occurrence patterns could be studied. The later analysis used no new phenotypic data to find candidate immune exposures, relying instead on TCR beta sequences and their occurrence across donors. In an earlier analysis of more than 550 of the donors, high-throughput TCR beta sequencing was used to judge whether each TCR beta V gene segment behaved as functional or pseudogenic. Alongside the repertoire data, information on donor age, sex, ethnicity and CMV serostatus was compiled. In a later genetic analysis, genome-wide SNP genotypes for about three fifths of the 666 donors were used, and that subset was treated as a discovery cohort. Every discovery cohort repertoire had been produced on one sequencing platform. Class I and class II HLA loci were covered by the typing at four-digit resolution. Typing coverage varied by locus: roughly 629-640 donors for A, B, C, DRB1 and DQB1; 522 for DQA1; approximately 610 for DPA1; around 490 for DPB1. A few DR-DQ haplotypes were treated as single units for association and clustering because of strong linkage in the cohort. Among around 400 genotyped donors of the cohort, an average of about 240,000 unique TCR beta nucleotide sequences was sequenced per donor, of which about 18% were non-productive.

The cohort consisted of 666 healthy bone marrow donors. Cohort members were all nominally healthy when sampled, although unrecorded immune exposures were likely present. The donor tested CMV seronegative and was one of the 352 seronegative cohort members. A peripheral blood sample was provided by each donor, and peripheral blood mononuclear cells were used for TCR beta sequencing. Genomic DNA extraction from the blood cell samples was performed with the Qiagen DNeasy Blood Extraction Kit. Library preparation was by the immunoSEQ multiplex PCR assay. The multiplex PCR relied on a mix of 60 forward primers for TCR Vbeta segments and 13 reverse primers for TCR Jbeta segments. The CDR3 region of rearranged TCR beta genes was amplified from genomic DNA by a multiplex PCR assay. The amplified TCR beta libraries were sequenced on the Illumina HiSeq System as 87-base-pair reads. Concerning the study's data processing: In a later analysis, approximately 74 million unique TCR beta chains were counted across the approximately 620 repertoires, and approximately 11 million of these chains were shared by at least two donors. To remove PCR and sequencing errors, raw reads were error-corrected and collapsed into unique sequences using a nearest-neighbor algorithm that merged closely related sequences. CDR3 sequences were aligned to IMGT reference sequences to assign V, D and J gene segments. For a sequence to be retained, a match of at least six nucleotides to both a V gene segment and a J gene segment was required. A rearrangement counted as productive if the CDR3 had no stop codons and remained in frame with V and J, and every other rearrangement counted as non-productive. Following IMGT convention, CDR3 was defined as the stretch from the second conserved V-encoded cysteine up to the conserved J-encoded phenylalanine. The earlier analysis of about 590 of the donors excluded sequences that lacked an unambiguous match to a single V gene segment. In an earlier analysis of almost 600 of the donors, a V segment was called functional when productive rearrangements were above 56.7%, and segregating when the standard deviation between donors exceeded 5%. A statistical classification framework was developed to diagnose cytomegalovirus status using the catalog of TCR beta chain sequences. V and J gene assignment, in a later analysis, came from comparing TCR nucleotide sequences with IMGT/GENE-DB human TR gene sequences. The TCRdist pipeline was used in a later analysis to assign CDR3 sequences and most-parsimonious VDJ recombination scenarios. A later analysis defined each TCR beta chain by its CDR3 amino acid sequence plus V-gene family, and excluded reads lacking a unique V-gene family. In a later analysis, nearly 600 highly shared, low-generation-probability nucleotide sequences were removed to address suspected cross-contamination and a sequencing artifact. In a later analysis, a clonal expansion index for each public chain was calculated from normalized within-repertoire ranks of inferred template counts. In a later analysis, generation probabilities were computed using a VDJ recombination model fitted to out-of-frame rearrangements, and the results were checked against IGoR. Hypergeometric tests were used in a later analysis to score TCR-TCR, TCR-HLA and TCR-CMV co-occurrence, with a repertoire-size bias correction applied to the TCR pairs. To estimate false discovery rates, a later analysis permuted the HLA or CMV assignments 20 times. In a later analysis, co-occurring TCRs were grouped with DBSCAN, and TCRdist sequence similarity was added when clustering was performed within HLA-allele-positive subsets. Repertoires with fewer than 30,000 or more than 120,000 public chains were left out of co-occurrence clustering, as were about five repertoires with anomalous nucleotide sharing. TCRdb limited this immuneACCESS table to in-frame rearrangements with V and J called. A share of clones is missing; checked studies link under half to unresolved V genes, and the rest is unexplained. Clonal size and the V and J genes are those of that table, whereas D and trimming came from the DNA. The sample has tens of thousands of clones on record. Together, the top ten hold under 3% of the sample.

General conclusions and limits of the study: Roughly uniform sequencing depth across donors was assumed in presence/absence analyses, although this assumption may not hold. A later analysis reported that several top co-occurrence clusters appeared linked to parvovirus B19, influenza, CMV and Epstein-Barr virus. Some IMGT-functional V segments, including TRBV6-2 and TRBV6-3, could not be told apart with the 87-base-pair reads, so those segments were excluded. Broadly in line with IMGT annotations, most TCR beta V segments showed up in productive rearrangements about 87% or about 30% of the time in an earlier analysis of about 500 of the donors. According to a later analysis, most CMV-associated TCR beta chains appeared to be HLA-restricted, and the HLA associations seemed to be driven largely by CMV exposure. Correlated functional status among segregating V segments might reflect linkage disequilibrium, but an unknown experimental factor could not be ruled out. This cohort had only TCR beta chains sequenced, and the lack of alpha or paired-chain data limited which features could be detected. In a later analysis, HLA-associated TCR beta chains showed more clonal expansion and lower generation probabilities than non-associated chains that were equally common. A total of 164 TCR beta chains were listed by the study as associated with cytomegalovirus. Most TCR sequences were seen in very few donors, while some public TCRs were found in many individuals. A cluster of highly shared sequence variants was judged likely to be a technical artifact of the sequencing pipeline. The classifier was reported to diagnose cytomegalovirus status with high specificity and sensitivity in both the original cohort and the validation cohort. Because counts were too low, about 18 rarely observed V segments, including chromosome 9 orphons, were left out of the earlier analysis of some 640 of the donors. Specific HLA alleles were associated with over 15,000 TCR beta sequences at a false discovery rate of 0.05 in a later analysis. A further reported finding was that TCR beta sequences accurately predicted the HLA-A and HLA-B alleles for most subjects in the first cohort. A later genetic analysis reported fewer N-insertions in productive TCRs among donors in an Asian-associated ancestry cluster than the approximately 670-donor mean. According to a later analysis, TCR association rates differed among HLA loci, with DRB1 alleles showing the most associated TCRs and HLA-C alleles showing the fewest. An association between a missense DCLRE1C variant and V-gene and J-gene trimming of TCR beta chains was found in a later genetic analysis and replicated in an independent cohort. The only immune exposure information available for the cohort was CMV serostatus. Strong co-occurrence of HLA alleles, especially DR and DQ, made assigning TCR associations to individual alleles difficult. Because HLA typing was unavailable for some donors at each locus, only the typed subset was used in association tests. In vitro tests confirmed that a few of the cytomegalovirus-associated TCR beta chains recognize cytomegalovirus antigens. According to the authors, the approach could potentially be generalized to other disease states and immunological phenotypes.

V loses 4 bases at its end and J loses 6 bases; junction bases beyond the gene matches: 11. Counted from cysteine to phenylalanine, this CDR3 has 16 amino acids. Kept here is only the CDR3 DNA, which spans 48 bases and is read in frame from base 1. The CDR1 and CDR2 encoded by the germline V gene (reference sequence) are PRHDT and FYEKMQ. For this clone: Which antigen it targets is not known.

Sequenced sample: PBMCs. The rearrangement combines TRBV13 with TRBJ2-4; TRBD1 aligns with 8 central bases. This TCR was recovered from a female donor in good health and CMV-seronegative. The CDR3 sequence is CASSSPRDRGLNIQYF. The base sequence is TGTGCCAGCAGCTCCCCCCGCGACAGGGGTTTAAACATTCAGTACTTC.